This is a list of T cell receptor beta chains from one sample in a study of graft-versus-host responses after intestinal transplantation. Profiling relied on immunoSEQ multiplex PCR, and the TCRdb table lists in-frame clones only, not all of them. The table shows 25,000 to 35,000 clones, with roughly 87% occurring only once. The sample in question was PBMCs, obtained about 15 months after intestinal transplantation. The receptor set was obtained from a human patient who received an intestinal transplant, so some T cells may come from the graft donor. The CDR3 runs from the conserved cysteine through the conserved F or W. Each record gives: CDR3 protein, CDR3 DNA, J gene, D gene, clone size, V gene. A D gene is named only where the DNA matches it firmly. Clone size is given for some rows only: seen once, a few or many times, or a class if the clone is expanded.

CDR3aa: CASSYREGSGELFF
CDR3nt: TGTGCCAGCAGTTACCGTGAAGGATCCGGGGAGCTGTTTTTT
j_gene: TRBJ2-2
d_gene: -
abundance: -
v_gene: TRBV6-6

CDR3aa: CASSQGTGHTEAFF
CDR3nt: TGCGCCAGCAGCCAAGGGACAGGGCACACTGAAGCTTTCTTT
j_gene: TRBJ1-1
d_gene: TRBD1
abundance: -
v_gene: TRBV4-1

CDR3aa: CASSGTSATYEQYF
CDR3nt: TGTGCCAGCAGCGGAACTAGCGCAACCTACGAGCAGTACTTC
j_gene: TRBJ2-7
d_gene: TRBD2
abundance: -
v_gene: TRBV2

CDR3aa: CASSPFWDRKNTEAFF
CDR3nt: TGTGCCAGCAGCCCTTTTTGGGACAGAAAGAACACTGAAGCTTTCTTT
j_gene: TRBJ1-1
d_gene: TRBD1
abundance: -
v_gene: TRBV7-2

CDR3aa: CATSRDLGAVTIYF
CDR3nt: TGTGCCACCAGCAGAGATCTAGGGGCCGTCACCATATATTTT
j_gene: TRBJ1-3
d_gene: -
abundance: -
v_gene: TRBV15

CDR3aa: CASSLQDLTDEQYF
CDR3nt: TGTGCCAGCAGCCTACAGGATCTGACCGACGAGCAGTACTTC
j_gene: TRBJ2-7
d_gene: -
abundance: -
v_gene: TRBV6-1

CDR3aa: CASSLGTGNQPQHF
CDR3nt: TGTGCCAGCAGCTTGGGGACAGGCAATCAGCCCCAGCATTTT
j_gene: TRBJ1-5
d_gene: -
abundance: -
v_gene: TRBV5-8

CDR3aa: CARTRNYEQYF
CDR3nt: TGTGCCAGAACTCGGAATTACGAGCAGTACTTC
j_gene: TRBJ2-7
d_gene: -
abundance: -
v_gene: TRBV27

CDR3aa: CASSSGGRPIQETQYF
CDR3nt: TGCGCCAGCAGCAGTGGGGGCCGTCCAATTCAAGAGACCCAGTACTTC
j_gene: TRBJ2-5
d_gene: -
abundance: once
v_gene: TRBV5-1

CDR3aa: CASSLAGEISEKLFF
CDR3nt: TGTGCCAGCAGCTTGGCTGGGGAGATCAGTGAAAAACTGTTTTTT
j_gene: TRBJ1-4
d_gene: -
abundance: -
v_gene: TRBV5-4

CDR3aa: CSVDDRGTEAFF
CDR3nt: TGCAGCGTTGACGATAGGGGCACTGAAGCTTTCTTT
j_gene: TRBJ1-1
d_gene: -
abundance: -
v_gene: TRBV29-1

CDR3aa: CASRLAGDYEQYF
CDR3nt: TGTGCCAGCAGACTAGCGGGAGACTACGAGCAGTACTTC
j_gene: TRBJ2-7
d_gene: TRBD2
abundance: -
v_gene: TRBV28

CDR3aa: CASSQVNRGGQPQHF
CDR3nt: TGCGCCAGCAGCCAAGTGAACAGGGGAGGGCAGCCCCAGCATTTT
j_gene: TRBJ1-5
d_gene: TRBD1
abundance: -
v_gene: TRBV4-3

CDR3aa: CASKIRLGSYNEQFF
CDR3nt: TGTGCCAGCAAAATACGACTAGGCTCCTACAATGAGCAGTTCTTC
j_gene: TRBJ2-1
d_gene: -
abundance: -
v_gene: TRBV6-5

CDR3aa: CASSESYRLADTQYF
CDR3nt: TGTGCCAGCAGTGAATCCTACAGACTCGCAGATACGCAGTATTTT
j_gene: TRBJ2-3
d_gene: -
abundance: -
v_gene: TRBV6-1

CDR3aa: CASSRQGTSYNEQFF
CDR3nt: TGTGCCAGCAGCCGGCAGGGTACATCCTACAATGAGCAGTTCTTC
j_gene: TRBJ2-1
d_gene: -
abundance: -
v_gene: TRBV5-4

CDR3aa: CASSLAPGTDEAFF
CDR3nt: TGTGCCAGCAGCTTAGCGCCTGGGACGGACGAAGCTTTCTTT
j_gene: TRBJ1-1
d_gene: -
abundance: -
v_gene: TRBV7-2

CDR3aa: CASLGRTNEKLFF
CDR3nt: TGCGCCAGCTTGGGACGGACTAATGAAAAACTGTTTTTT
j_gene: TRBJ1-4
d_gene: -
abundance: -
v_gene: TRBV6-1

CDR3aa: CASSQEVAYEQYF
CDR3nt: TGCGCCAGCAGCCAAGAAGTCGCCTACGAGCAGTACTTC
j_gene: TRBJ2-7
d_gene: -
abundance: -
v_gene: TRBV4-3

CDR3aa: CASSTPETGLWNTEAFF
CDR3nt: TGTGCCAGTAGTACCCCCGAAACGGGACTGTGGAACACTGAAGCTTTCTTT
j_gene: TRBJ1-1
d_gene: -
abundance: -
v_gene: TRBV19

CDR3aa: CASSPPASGGTDTQYF
CDR3nt: TGTGCCAGCTCACCACCGGCTAGCGGAGGCACAGATACGCAGTATTTT
j_gene: TRBJ2-3
d_gene: TRBD2
abundance: -
v_gene: TRBV18

CDR3aa: CASKGDNEQFF
CDR3nt: TGTGCCAGCAAAGGCGACAATGAGCAGTTCTTC
j_gene: TRBJ2-1
d_gene: -
abundance: -
v_gene: TRBV2

CDR3aa: CASSESGGLYGYTF
CDR3nt: TGCGCCAGCAGTGAGTCCGGTGGTCTCTATGGCTACACCTTC
j_gene: TRBJ1-2
d_gene: -
abundance: once
v_gene: TRBV10-2

CDR3aa: CAWSKDREGYTF
CDR3nt: TGTGCCTGGAGTAAGGACAGGGAGGGCTACACCTTC
j_gene: TRBJ1-2
d_gene: TRBD1
abundance: -
v_gene: TRBV30

CDR3aa: CASTRGTEAFF
CDR3nt: TGTGCCAGCACAAGGGGCACTGAAGCTTTCTTT
j_gene: TRBJ1-1
d_gene: -
abundance: -
v_gene: TRBV6-1

CDR3aa: CAWNVPTGLETEAFF
CDR3nt: TGTGCCTGGAACGTACCCACAGGATTGGAAACTGAAGCTTTCTTT
j_gene: TRBJ1-1
d_gene: -
abundance: -
v_gene: TRBV30

CDR3aa: CASSYSRGGNQPQHF
CDR3nt: TGTGCCAGCAGTTACTCGAGAGGGGGCAATCAGCCCCAGCATTTT
j_gene: TRBJ1-5
d_gene: -
abundance: few
v_gene: TRBV6-6

CDR3aa: CAIRPQGGGDSPLHF
CDR3nt: TGTGCCATCAGACCCCAGGGTGGCGGGGATTCACCCCTCCACTTT
j_gene: TRBJ1-6
d_gene: -
abundance: -
v_gene: TRBV10-3

CDR3aa: CASSQATSSGTKNIQYF
CDR3nt: TGCGCCAGCAGCCAAGCGACTAGCTCGGGAACCAAAAACATTCAGTACTTC
j_gene: TRBJ2-4
d_gene: TRBD2
abundance: -
v_gene: TRBV4-1

CDR3aa: CASSDPPSNPYEKLFF
CDR3nt: TGTGCCAGCAGTGACCCCCCCTCCAACCCTTATGAAAAACTGTTTTTT
j_gene: TRBJ1-4
d_gene: -
abundance: once
v_gene: TRBV6-1

CDR3aa: CATSRDGGGGGPEAFF
CDR3nt: TGTGCCACCAGCAGAGATGGAGGGGGCGGGGGCCCTGAAGCTTTCTTT
j_gene: TRBJ1-1
d_gene: TRBD1
abundance: -
v_gene: TRBV15

CDR3aa: CASSRGTGRGFYEQYF
CDR3nt: TGTGCCAGCAGCCGTGGGACAGGGAGAGGCTTCTACGAGCAGTACTTC
j_gene: TRBJ2-7
d_gene: TRBD1
abundance: -
v_gene: TRBV7-2

CDR3aa: CASMDNEQFF
CDR3nt: TGTGCCAGCATGGACAATGAGCAGTTCTTC
j_gene: TRBJ2-1
d_gene: -
abundance: -
v_gene: TRBV2

CDR3aa: CASSLGTRTPEQFF
CDR3nt: TGTGCCAGCAGCTTAGGGACTAGAACCCCTGAGCAGTTCTTC
j_gene: TRBJ2-1
d_gene: TRBD2
abundance: -
v_gene: TRBV11-2

CDR3aa: CASSLATRGEQYF
CDR3nt: TGTGCCAGCAGCTTGGCCACGCGGGGCGAGCAGTACTTC
j_gene: TRBJ2-7
d_gene: -
abundance: -
v_gene: TRBV5-4

CDR3aa: CASSLLGEKLFF
CDR3nt: TGTGCCAGCAGCTTACTTGGAGAAAAACTGTTTTTT
j_gene: TRBJ1-4
d_gene: -
abundance: -
v_gene: TRBV7-9

CDR3aa: CASSWDRTTEAFF
CDR3nt: TGTGCCAGCAGCTGGGACAGAACTACTGAAGCTTTCTTT
j_gene: TRBJ1-1
d_gene: TRBD1
abundance: -
v_gene: TRBV7-6

CDR3aa: CAISGQERGGRYEQYF
CDR3nt: TGTGCCATCAGTGGTCAAGAGCGGGGGGGGAGGTACGAGCAGTACTTC
j_gene: TRBJ2-7
d_gene: TRBD2
abundance: once
v_gene: TRBV10-3

CDR3aa: CASSQRQGNTEAFF
CDR3nt: TGTGCCAGCAGTCAAAGACAGGGGAACACTGAAGCTTTCTTT
j_gene: TRBJ1-1
d_gene: TRBD1
abundance: -
v_gene: TRBV6-1

CDR3aa: CASSQVSVAQYF
CDR3nt: TGTGCCAGCAGCCAAGTCTCGGTGGCGCAGTATTTT
j_gene: TRBJ2-3
d_gene: -
abundance: -
v_gene: TRBV14

CDR3aa: CAWGLNSPLHF
CDR3nt: TGTGCCTGGGGGCTTAATTCACCCCTCCACTTT
j_gene: TRBJ1-6
d_gene: -
abundance: -
v_gene: TRBV30

CDR3aa: CASSLSASGYSMGYTF
CDR3nt: TGTGCCAGCAGTTTATCGGCCTCAGGCTACTCTATGGGCTACACCTTC
j_gene: TRBJ1-2
d_gene: -
abundance: -
v_gene: TRBV27

CDR3aa: CASSRETNTEAFF
CDR3nt: TGTGCCAGCAGTAGGGAGACGAACACTGAAGCTTTCTTT
j_gene: TRBJ1-1
d_gene: -
abundance: -
v_gene: TRBV2

CDR3aa: CASRLAGNNEQFF
CDR3nt: TGTGCCAGCAGACTAGCGGGAAACAATGAGCAGTTCTTC
j_gene: TRBJ2-1
d_gene: TRBD2
abundance: -
v_gene: TRBV6-5

CDR3aa: CAWSVAGGASEQFF
CDR3nt: TGTGCCTGGAGTGTCGCCGGGGGGGCCAGCGAGCAGTTCTTC
j_gene: TRBJ2-1
d_gene: TRBD2
abundance: -
v_gene: TRBV30

CDR3aa: CASSEGALYNSPLHF
CDR3nt: TGTGCCAGCAGCGAGGGGGCACTCTATAATTCACCCCTCCACTTT
j_gene: TRBJ1-6
d_gene: TRBD1
abundance: once
v_gene: TRBV9

CDR3aa: CASSQDGGYYGYTF
CDR3nt: TGCGCCAGCAGCCAAGATGGGGGCTACTATGGCTACACCTTC
j_gene: TRBJ1-2
d_gene: -
abundance: -
v_gene: TRBV4-3

CDR3aa: CASSVMMNTEAFF
CDR3nt: TGTGCCAGCAGTGTTATGATGAACACTGAAGCTTTCTTT
j_gene: TRBJ1-1
d_gene: -
abundance: -
v_gene: TRBV2

CDR3aa: CASSEVQETKPQHF
CDR3nt: TGTGCCAGCAGTGAAGTCCAGGAAACAAAGCCCCAGCATTTT
j_gene: TRBJ1-5
d_gene: -
abundance: once
v_gene: TRBV6-1

CDR3aa: CASSWPAGQETQYF
CDR3nt: TGTGCCAGCAGCTGGCCGGCTGGCCAAGAGACCCAGTACTTC
j_gene: TRBJ2-5
d_gene: -
abundance: -
v_gene: TRBV5-6

CDR3aa: CASLLGWGTEAFF
CDR3nt: TGTGCCAGTCTCCTGGGGTGGGGCACTGAAGCTTTCTTT
j_gene: TRBJ1-1
d_gene: -
abundance: -
v_gene: TRBV18

CDR3aa: CASSQGLAGGYEQYF
CDR3nt: TGCGCCAGCAGCCAAGGACTAGCGGGAGGGTACGAGCAGTACTTC
j_gene: TRBJ2-7
d_gene: TRBD2
abundance: -
v_gene: TRBV4-1

CDR3aa: CAWSWGLLYGYTF
CDR3nt: TGTGCCTGGAGTTGGGGGCTCCTCTATGGCTACACCTTC
j_gene: TRBJ1-2
d_gene: -
abundance: few
v_gene: TRBV30

CDR3aa: CASRGHGFDEQYF
CDR3nt: TGTGCCAGCAGAGGGCACGGATTTGACGAGCAGTACTTC
j_gene: TRBJ2-7
d_gene: -
abundance: -
v_gene: TRBV6-5

CDR3aa: CASMGVGKNIQYF
CDR3nt: TGTGCCAGCATGGGGGTTGGCAAAAACATTCAGTACTTC
j_gene: TRBJ2-4
d_gene: -
abundance: -
v_gene: TRBV6-4